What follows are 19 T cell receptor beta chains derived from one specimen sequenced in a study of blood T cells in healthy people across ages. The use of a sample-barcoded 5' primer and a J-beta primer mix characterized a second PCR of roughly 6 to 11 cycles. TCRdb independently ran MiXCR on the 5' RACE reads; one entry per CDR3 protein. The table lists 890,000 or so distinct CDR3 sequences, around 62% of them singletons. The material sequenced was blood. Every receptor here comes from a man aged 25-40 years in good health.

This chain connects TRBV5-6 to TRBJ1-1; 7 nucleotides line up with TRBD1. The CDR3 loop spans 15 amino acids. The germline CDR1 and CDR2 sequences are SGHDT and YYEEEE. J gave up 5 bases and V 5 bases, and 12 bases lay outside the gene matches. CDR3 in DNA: TGTGCCAGCAGGGAAGACAGGGCGCGGGGGACTGAAGCTTTCTTT. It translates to CASREDRARGTEAFF.

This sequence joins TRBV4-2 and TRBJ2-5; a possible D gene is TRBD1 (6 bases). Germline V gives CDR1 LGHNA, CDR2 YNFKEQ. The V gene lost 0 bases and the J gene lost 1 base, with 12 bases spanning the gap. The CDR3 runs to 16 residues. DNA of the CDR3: TGTGCCAGCAGCCAAGATCGCCAGGGGACCCAAGAGACCCAGTACTTC. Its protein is CASSQDRQGTQETQYF.

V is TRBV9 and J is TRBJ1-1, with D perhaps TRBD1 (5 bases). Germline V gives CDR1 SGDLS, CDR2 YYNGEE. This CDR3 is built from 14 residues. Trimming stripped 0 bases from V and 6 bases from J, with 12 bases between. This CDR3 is CASSVEVGAAEAFF. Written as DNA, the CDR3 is TGTGCCAGCAGCGTAGAAGTAGGGGCAGCTGAAGCTTTCTTT.

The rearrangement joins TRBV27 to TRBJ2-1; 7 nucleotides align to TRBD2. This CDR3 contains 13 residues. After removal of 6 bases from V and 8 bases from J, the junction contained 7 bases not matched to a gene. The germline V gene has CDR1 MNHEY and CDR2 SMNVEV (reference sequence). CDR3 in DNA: TGTGCCAGCAGCCCAACTAGCGTGGATGAGCAGTTCTTC. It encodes CASSPTSVDEQFF.

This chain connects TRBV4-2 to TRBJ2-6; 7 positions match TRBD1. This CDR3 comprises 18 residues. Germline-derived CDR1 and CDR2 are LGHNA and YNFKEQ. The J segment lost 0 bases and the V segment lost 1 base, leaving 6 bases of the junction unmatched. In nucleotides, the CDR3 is TGTGCCAGCAGCCAAGTGTCTGGACAGGCCTCTGGGGCCAACGTCCTGACTTTC. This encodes CASSQVSGQASGANVLTF.

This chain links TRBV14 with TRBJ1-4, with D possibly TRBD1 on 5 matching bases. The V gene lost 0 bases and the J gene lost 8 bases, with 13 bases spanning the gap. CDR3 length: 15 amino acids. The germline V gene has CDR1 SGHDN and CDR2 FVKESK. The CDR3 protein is CASSQESGRGEKLFF. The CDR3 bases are TGTGCCAGCAGCCAAGAATCGGGGCGCGGGGAAAAACTGTTTTTT.

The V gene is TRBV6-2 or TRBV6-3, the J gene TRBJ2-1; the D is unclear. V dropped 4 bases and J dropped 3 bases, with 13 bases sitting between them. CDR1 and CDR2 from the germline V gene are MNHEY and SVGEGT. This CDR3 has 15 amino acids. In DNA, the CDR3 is TGTGCCAGCAGTTCCCGACCGGAAGGCTACAATGAGCAGTTCTTC. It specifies CASSSRPEGYNEQFF.

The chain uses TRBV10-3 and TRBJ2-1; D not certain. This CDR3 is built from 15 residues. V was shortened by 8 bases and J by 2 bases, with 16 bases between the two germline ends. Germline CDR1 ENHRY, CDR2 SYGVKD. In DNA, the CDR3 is TGTGCCATCCCCTTCCTACCGGCGACCTACAATGAGCAGTTCTTC. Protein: CAIPFLPATYNEQFF.

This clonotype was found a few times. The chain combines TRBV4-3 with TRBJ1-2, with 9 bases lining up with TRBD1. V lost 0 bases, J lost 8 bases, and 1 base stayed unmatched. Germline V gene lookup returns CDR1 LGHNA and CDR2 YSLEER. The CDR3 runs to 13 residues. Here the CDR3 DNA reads TGCGCCAGCAGCCAAGAACAGGGGGCCGGCTACACCTTC. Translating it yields CASSQEQGAGYTF.

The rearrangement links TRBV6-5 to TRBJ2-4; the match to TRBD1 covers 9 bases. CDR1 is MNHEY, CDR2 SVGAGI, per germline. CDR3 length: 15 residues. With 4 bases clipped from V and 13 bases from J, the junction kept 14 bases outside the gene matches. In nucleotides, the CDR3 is TGTGCCAGCAGTTCCACCACGGACAGGGGAGGGGAGCAGTACTTC. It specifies CASSSTTDRGGEQYF.

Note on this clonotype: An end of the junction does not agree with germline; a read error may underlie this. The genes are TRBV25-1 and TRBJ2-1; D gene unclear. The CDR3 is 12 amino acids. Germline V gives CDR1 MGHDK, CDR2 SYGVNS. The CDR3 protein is CASQVSYSEQFF. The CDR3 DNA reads TGTGCCAGTCAGGTCTCCTACAGTGAGCAGTTCTTC.

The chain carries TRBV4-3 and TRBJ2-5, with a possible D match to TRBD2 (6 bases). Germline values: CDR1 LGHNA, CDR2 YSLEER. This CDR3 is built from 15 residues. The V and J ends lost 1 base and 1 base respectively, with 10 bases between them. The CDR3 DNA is TGCGCCAGCAGCCAAGTGGAGGGACTCCAAGAGACCCAGTACTTC. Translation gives CASSQVEGLQETQYF.

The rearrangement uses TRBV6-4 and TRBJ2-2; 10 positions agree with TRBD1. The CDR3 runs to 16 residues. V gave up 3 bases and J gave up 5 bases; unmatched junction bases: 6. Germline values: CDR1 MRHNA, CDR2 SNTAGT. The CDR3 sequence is CASSEWDRGWTGELFF. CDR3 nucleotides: TGTGCCAGCAGTGAATGGGACAGGGGATGGACCGGGGAGCTGTTTTTT.

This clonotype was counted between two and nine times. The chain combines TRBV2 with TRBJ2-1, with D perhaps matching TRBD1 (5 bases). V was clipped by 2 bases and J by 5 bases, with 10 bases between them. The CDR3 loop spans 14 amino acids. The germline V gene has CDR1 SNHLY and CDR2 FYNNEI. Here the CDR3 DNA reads TGTGCCAGCAGTGAAACCCAGGGTGACAATGAGCAGTTCTTC. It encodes CASSETQGDNEQFF.

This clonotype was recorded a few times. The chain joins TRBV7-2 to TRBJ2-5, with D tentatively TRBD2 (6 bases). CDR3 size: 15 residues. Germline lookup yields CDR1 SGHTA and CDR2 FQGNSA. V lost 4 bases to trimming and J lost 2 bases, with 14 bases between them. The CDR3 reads CASSSLTSGQETQYF. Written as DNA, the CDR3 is TGTGCCAGCAGCTCCCTCACCAGCGGGCAAGAGACCCAGTACTTC.

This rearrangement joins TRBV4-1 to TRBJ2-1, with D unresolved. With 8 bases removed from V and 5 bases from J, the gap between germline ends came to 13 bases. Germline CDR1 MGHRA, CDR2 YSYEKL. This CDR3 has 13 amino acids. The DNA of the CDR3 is TGCGCCAGCTCGACCGGACCGAACAATGAGCAGTTCTTC. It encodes CASSTGPNNEQFF.

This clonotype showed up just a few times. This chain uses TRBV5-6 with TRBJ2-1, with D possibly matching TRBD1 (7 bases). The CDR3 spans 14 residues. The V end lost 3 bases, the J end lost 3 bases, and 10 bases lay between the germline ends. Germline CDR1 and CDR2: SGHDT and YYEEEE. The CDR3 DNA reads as TGTGCCAGCAGCTGGAGGGACAGCTACAATGAGCAGTTCTTC. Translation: CASSWRDSYNEQFF.

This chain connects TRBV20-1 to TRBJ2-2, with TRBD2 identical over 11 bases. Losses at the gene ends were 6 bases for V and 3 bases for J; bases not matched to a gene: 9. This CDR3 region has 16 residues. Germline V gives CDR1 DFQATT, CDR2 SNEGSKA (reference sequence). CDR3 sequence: CSAPLAGGEDTGELFF. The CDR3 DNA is TGCAGTGCACCCCTAGCGGGGGGCGAGGACACCGGGGAGCTGTTTTTT.

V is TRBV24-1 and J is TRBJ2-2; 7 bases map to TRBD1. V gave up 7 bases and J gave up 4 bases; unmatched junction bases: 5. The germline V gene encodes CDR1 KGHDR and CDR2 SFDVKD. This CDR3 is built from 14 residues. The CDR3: CATSWTGATGELFF. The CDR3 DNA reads TGTGCCACCAGCTGGACAGGAGCCACCGGGGAGCTGTTTTTT.